This entry lists 3 T cell receptor beta chains sequenced from one sample in a study of blood T cell repertoires in COVID-19. Generated by immunoSEQ multiplex PCR, the TCRdb table keeps only in-frame clones and is missing some. The table has some 290,000 clones, about 90% seen once. Sequencing was performed on peripheral blood. The source is a woman between 40 and 55 years old with COVID-19, enrolled during active disease.

The chain carries TRBV6-4 and TRBJ2-3; D possibly corresponds to TRBD1 (6 bases). This CDR3 spans 15 amino acids. Germline V lookup: CDR1 MRHNA, CDR2 SNTAGT. Deletions cut 3 bases from V and 3 bases from J, with 13 bases between. The CDR3 region has the DNA TGTGCCAGCAGTGAACAGGGAAGGTGGACAGATACGCAGTATTTT. Its protein product is CASSEQGRWTDTQYF.

The chain employs TRBV18 and TRBJ2-6, with 7 nucleotides matching TRBD1. Germline trimming cut 3 bases from V and 1 base from J; bases unmatched to any gene: 12. Germline V gives CDR1 KGHSH, CDR2 LQKENI. CDR3 size: 19 residues. CDR3 sequence: CASSPEKVRGKSGANVLTF. CDR3 DNA: TGTGCCAGCTCACCTGAAAAAGTCAGGGGGAAATCTGGGGCCAACGTCCTGACTTTC. The full variable domain, completed using reference TRBV18 and TRBJ2-6, is NAGVMQNPRHLVRRRGQEARLRCSPMKGHSHVYWYRQLPEEGLKFMVYLQKENIIDESGMPKERFSAEFPKEGPSILRIQQVVRGDSAAYFCASSPEKVRGKSGANVLTFGAGSRLTVL.

The rearrangement uses TRBV5-6 and TRBJ2-2, with 8 nucleotides matching TRBD1. Germline CDR1 and CDR2: SGHDT and YYEEEE. This CDR3 comprises 16 residues. J gave up 4 bases and V 0 bases, and 5 bases lay outside the gene matches. The CDR3 DNA is TGTGCCAGCAGCTTGGCCGCCAGGGGGCTCACCGGGGAGCTGTTTTTT. Translating it yields CASSLAARGLTGELFF. The full variable domain, rest sourced from reference TRBV5-6 and TRBJ2-2, is DAGVTQSPTHLIKTRGQQVTLRCSPKSGHDTVSWYQQALGQGPQFIFQYYEEEERQRGNFPDRFSGHQFPNYSSELNVNALLLGDSALYLCASSLAARGLTGELFFGEGSRLTVL.